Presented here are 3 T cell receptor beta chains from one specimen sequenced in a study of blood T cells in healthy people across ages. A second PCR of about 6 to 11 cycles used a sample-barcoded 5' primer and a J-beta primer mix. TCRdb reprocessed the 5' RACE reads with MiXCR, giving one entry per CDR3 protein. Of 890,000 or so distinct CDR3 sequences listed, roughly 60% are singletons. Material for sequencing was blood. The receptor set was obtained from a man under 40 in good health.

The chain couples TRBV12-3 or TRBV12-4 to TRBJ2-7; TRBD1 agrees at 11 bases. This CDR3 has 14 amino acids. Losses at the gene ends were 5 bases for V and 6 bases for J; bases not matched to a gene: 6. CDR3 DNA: TGTGCCAGCAGTGTCGGGACAGGGGGGGTCGAGCAGTACTTC. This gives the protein CASSVGTGGVEQYF.

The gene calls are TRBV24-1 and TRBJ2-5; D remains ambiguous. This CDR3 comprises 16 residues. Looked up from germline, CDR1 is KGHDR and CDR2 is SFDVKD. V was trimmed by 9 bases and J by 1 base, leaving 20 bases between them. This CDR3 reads CATWVQINLSQETQYF. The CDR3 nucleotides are TGTGCCACCTGGGTCCAGATCAACTTATCCCAAGAGACCCAGTACTTC.

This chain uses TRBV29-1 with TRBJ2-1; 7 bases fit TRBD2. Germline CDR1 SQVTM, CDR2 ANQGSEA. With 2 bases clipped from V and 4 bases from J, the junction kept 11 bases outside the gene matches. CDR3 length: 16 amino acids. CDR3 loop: CSVERGGGRFYNEQFF. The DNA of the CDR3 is TGCAGCGTTGAACGGGGCGGGGGACGATTTTACAATGAGCAGTTCTTC.